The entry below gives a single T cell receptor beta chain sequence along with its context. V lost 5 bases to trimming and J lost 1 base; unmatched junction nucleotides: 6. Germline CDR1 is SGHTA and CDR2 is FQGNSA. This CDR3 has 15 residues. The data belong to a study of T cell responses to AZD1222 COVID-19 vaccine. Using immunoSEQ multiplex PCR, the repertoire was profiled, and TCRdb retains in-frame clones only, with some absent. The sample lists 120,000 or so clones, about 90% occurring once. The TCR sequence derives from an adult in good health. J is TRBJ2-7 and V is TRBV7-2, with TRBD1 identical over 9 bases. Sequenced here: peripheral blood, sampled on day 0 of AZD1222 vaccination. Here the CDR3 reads CASSRGTGISYEQYF. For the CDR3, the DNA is TGTGCCAGCAGCCGGGGGACAGGGATATCCTACGAGCAGTACTTC.